Shown below are 27 T cell receptor beta chains from a single sample sequenced in a study of CDR3 diversity in severe acne. Using its own MiXCR run on the PCR reads, TCRdb lists one record per CDR3 protein. The profile shows more than 85,000 distinct CDR3 sequences, less than 65% of them singletons. Sequencing was carried out using blood. The receptor set was obtained from a male donor with severe acne vulgaris.

The rearrangement uses TRBV24-1 and TRBJ2-7; the match to TRBD2 covers 7 bases. Germline trimming cut 5 bases from V and 3 bases from J; bases unmatched to any gene: 0. Germline CDR1 and CDR2: KGHDR and SFDVKD. The CDR3 is made up of 12 amino acids. The CDR3 spells CATSGGSYEQYF. DNA of the CDR3: TGTGCCACCAGTGGCGGGAGCTACGAGCAGTACTTC.

The rearrangement uses TRBV24-1 and TRBJ2-5; no reliable D call. The DNA matches TRBJ2-1 better at its end, which makes the J call doubtful. CDR1 and CDR2 (germline): KGHDR, SFDVKD. CDR3 length: 13 amino acids. The CDR3 DNA sequence: TGTGCCACCAGTCCAGACGGTGGTGGTGAGCAGTTCTTC. This sequence encodes CATSPDGGGEQFF.

V is TRBV4-3 and J is TRBJ2-7; a possible D gene is TRBD1 (8 bases). Germline V gene lookup returns CDR1 LGHNA and CDR2 YSLEER. The V and J ends lost 0 bases and 3 bases respectively, with 18 bases between them. This CDR3 spans 17 amino acids. CDR3 nucleotide sequence: TGCGCCAGCAGCCAAGATGAGACAGGGGACTATGGCTACGAGCAGTACTTC. It is translated as CASSQDETGDYGYEQYF.

This clonotype appeared many times. J is TRBJ2-3 and V is TRBV18, with D unclear. Per the germline V gene, CDR1 is KGHSH and CDR2 is LQKENI. CDR3 size: 16 residues. V lost 6 bases and J 1 base, leaving 17 bases between the germline ends. The CDR3 nucleotides read TGTGCCAGCTCCCTCACGCACGGTCCCGGCACAGATACGCAGTATTTT. Translation: CASSLTHGPGTDTQYF.

Here the CDR3 DNA reads TGTGCCAGCAGTTTCTCCCGTCAGCTAAATACCTACGAGCAGTACTTC. Translation gives CASSFSRQLNTYEQYF. This chain uses TRBV28 with TRBJ2-7, with D hard to call. The ends were cut back, 3 bases at V and 2 bases at J, with 17 bases in the middle. Germline values: CDR1 MDHEN, CDR2 SYDVKM. The CDR3 loop spans 16 amino acids.

The chain is built from TRBV9 and TRBJ1-6, with unresolved D. From germline, CDR1 is SGDLS and CDR2 YYNGEE. This CDR3 comprises 15 residues. V lost 1 base and J lost 7, with 12 bases in between. The CDR3, as DNA: TGTGCCAGCAGCGTACGACGGGGATGGAATTCACCCCTCCACTTT. Amino acids: CASSVRRGWNSPLHF.

To note about this clonotype: A much larger clonotype is one base distant, so this may be a read error. The CDR3 here is CASSWPGQGALEAFF. As DNA, the CDR3 is TGTGCCAGCAGTTGGCCGGGACAGGGGGCCTTGGAAGCTTTCTTT. The gene calls are TRBV28 and TRBJ1-1, with TRBD1 matching 12 bases. CDR1 is MDHEN, CDR2 SYDVKM, per germline. The V segment lost 4 bases and the J segment 8 bases; nucleotides outside the gene matches: 8. The CDR3 consists of 15 residues.

This clonotype came up a few times. J is TRBJ1-6 and V is TRBV28; perhaps TRBD1 as D (5 bases). The length of the CDR3 is 17 residues. CDR1 is MDHEN and CDR2 is SYDVKM in the germline V gene. The germline V and J ends were trimmed by 2 bases and 6 bases, with 17 bases remaining between them. Here the CDR3 reads CASSLGQGRVGNSPLHF. CDR3 sequence (DNA): TGTGCCAGCAGTTTAGGCCAGGGTAGGGTGGGTAATTCACCCCTCCACTTT.

CDR3 residues: CASSLGNHNEQFF. CDR3 bases: TGTGCCAGCAGTTTAGGGAACCACAATGAGCAGTTCTTC. This rearrangement joins TRBV28 to TRBJ2-1; D remains ambiguous. Germline CDR1 and CDR2: MDHEN and SYDVKM. Trimming stripped 2 bases from V and 5 bases from J, with 7 bases between. The CDR3 is made up of 13 amino acids.

This clonotype was seen more than once but under ten times. The genes are TRBV28 and TRBJ2-5; D remains ambiguous. The V gene's germline CDR1 is MDHEN and CDR2 SYDVKM. Trimming took off 8 bases at V and 4 bases at J, with 11 bases between the two ends. The CDR3 covers 12 residues. In DNA form, the CDR3 reads TGTGCCAGCCAGACGGCCCGAGAGACCCAGTACTTC. This gives the protein CASQTARETQYF.

This chain links TRBV4-3 with TRBJ1-4; maybe TRBD1 (5 bases). The CDR3 covers 16 residues. The V gene's germline CDR1 is LGHNA and CDR2 YSLEER. V shed 0 bases and J shed 7 bases, with 15 bases lying between them. The CDR3 DNA follows: TGCGCCAGCAGCCAAGATATATCAGGGTTGGGTGAAAAACTGTTTTTT. Protein: CASSQDISGLGEKLFF.

Many counts were recorded for this clonotype. The chain is built from TRBV6-5 and TRBJ1-2, with D perhaps TRBD1 (5 bases). Trimming took 2 bases from V and 2 from J, leaving 9 bases between them. The CDR3 covers 14 residues. CDR1 is MNHEY, CDR2 SVGAGI, per germline. For the CDR3, the DNA is TGTGCCAGCAGTTACGGAGCAGGGAACTATGGCTACACCTTC. Its protein is CASSYGAGNYGYTF.

The chain is built from TRBV20-1 and TRBJ2-3; possibly TRBD2 for D (6 bases). Trimming took 6 bases from V and 3 from J, leaving 10 bases between them. The germline CDR1 and CDR2 sequences are DFQATT and SNEGSKA (reference sequence). CDR3 length: 12 residues. The CDR3 here is CSAPRGTDTQYF. The CDR3, as DNA: TGCAGTGCCCCCCGGGGGACAGATACGCAGTATTTT.

This clonotype was seen more than once but under ten times. The genes are TRBV14 and TRBJ2-1, with unresolved D. The length of the CDR3 is 17 residues. Trimming removed 0 bases at V and 4 bases at J, with 16 bases between. Per the germline V gene, CDR1 is SGHDN and CDR2 is FVKESK. CDR3 in amino acids: CASSQDRVPSDYNEQFF. DNA of the CDR3: TGTGCCAGCAGCCAAGATCGCGTCCCCTCAGATTACAATGAGCAGTTCTTC.

Here the CDR3 reads CASSTARQANYGYTF. CDR3 nucleotides: TGTGCCAGTAGTACGGCCCGACAGGCTAACTATGGCTACACCTTC. This chain links TRBV19 with TRBJ1-2, with D perhaps TRBD1 (6 bases). V was shortened by 4 bases and J by 0 bases, with 12 bases between the two germline ends. This CDR3 is built from 15 residues. Germline V gene data show CDR1 as LNHDA and CDR2 as SQIVND (reference sequence).

Concerning this clonotype: This may come from a read error, since a much larger clone is one base off. The gene calls are TRBV6-1 and TRBJ1-5; TRBD1 matches 7 bases. Germline loops: CDR1 MNHNS, CDR2 SASEGT. The CDR3 covers 14 residues. The CDR3 spells CAGSEDRATQPQHF. CDR3 bases: TGTGCCGGCAGTGAAGACAGGGCTACACAGCCCCAGCATTTT.

The rearrangement links TRBV24-1 to TRBJ2-5; 8 nucleotides line up with TRBD1. This CDR3 region has 13 residues. Unmatched junction bases numbered 11, after V lost 9 bases and J lost 9 bases. Germline CDR1 KGHDR, CDR2 SFDVKD. The CDR3 DNA sequence: TGTGCCACCGCCGGGACAGGTTCGGGGGCCCAGTACTTC. Translation gives CATAGTGSGAQYF.

Ten or more counts support this clonotype. Being one base from a much bigger clone, this may be a read error. The chain combines TRBV15 with TRBJ1-5; D is perhaps TRBD1 (5 bases). This CDR3 contains 16 residues. Germline loops: CDR1 LNHNV, CDR2 YYDKDF (reference sequence). CDR3 sequence (DNA): TGTGCCACCAGCAGAGCTTTACAGGATAGCAATCAGCCCCGGCATTTT. Translating gives CATSRALQDSNQPRHF.

This clonotype was detected many times. This chain uses TRBV5-1 with TRBJ1-1; TRBD1 matches at 7 bases. The CDR3 contains 14 residues. Trimming took 3 bases from V and 2 from J; bases not matched to a gene: 4. Looked up from germline, CDR1 is SGHRS and CDR2 is YFSETQ. The CDR3 DNA sequence: TGCGCCAGCAGCTCCCGGACAGGAAACACTGAAGCTTTCTTT. The encoded protein is CASSSRTGNTEAFF.

This clonotype has ten or more counts. The chain uses TRBV24-1 and TRBJ2-1; TRBD2 matches at 9 bases. The CDR3 is made up of 15 amino acids. V lost 4 bases to trimming and J lost 7 bases; unmatched junction nucleotides: 7. CDR1 and CDR2 (germline): KGHDR, SFDVKD. The CDR3 here is CATSDVAGGNNEQFF. CDR3 bases: TGTGCCACCAGTGACGTGGCGGGAGGGAATAATGAGCAGTTCTTC.

This clonotype showed up many times. The chain uses TRBV2 and TRBJ2-5; D is perhaps TRBD1 or TRBD2 (6 bases each). The V end lost 8 bases, the J end lost 8 bases, and 24 bases lay between the germline ends. Looked up from germline, CDR1 is SNHLY and CDR2 is FYNNEI. The CDR3 has 15 amino acids. In DNA form, the CDR3 reads TGTGCCAGCGGAGGGGGTAGCTCCCTCGGACCCACCCAGTACTTC. Its translation is CASGGGSSLGPTQYF.

This clonotype was detected ten times or more. V gene TRBV19 combines with J gene TRBJ2-3, with D tentatively TRBD1 or TRBD2 (6 bases each). The CDR3 spans 15 residues. Germline CDR1 and CDR2: LNHDA and SQIVND (reference sequence). V lost 6 bases to trimming and J lost 1 base, with 14 bases between them. CDR3 sequence (DNA): TGTGCCAGTAGCCGGGGGCGGGGACGCACAGATACGCAGTATTTT. Its protein product is CASSRGRGRTDTQYF.

At least ten counts were recorded for this clonotype. The rearrangement uses TRBV20-1 and TRBJ1-1, with TRBD1 as a possible D gene (6 bases). In germline, CDR1 is DFQATT, CDR2 SNEGSKA (reference sequence). Trimming took off 6 bases at V and 0 bases at J, with 11 bases between the two ends. CDR3 size: 13 residues. This CDR3 reads CSANQGMNTEAFF. CDR3 nucleotide sequence: TGCAGTGCCAATCAGGGGATGAACACTGAAGCTTTCTTT.

This clonotype came up a few times. This chain links TRBV6-6 with TRBJ2-2; 7 nucleotides align to TRBD2. J was trimmed by 4 bases and V by 8 bases; bases with no gene match: 7. CDR1 is MNHNY and CDR2 is SVGAGI in the germline V gene (reference sequence). The length of the CDR3 is 14 residues. The chain's CDR3 is CASFWGRGTGELFF. DNA for the CDR3: TGTGCCAGCTTTTGGGGGAGGGGCACCGGGGAGCTGTTTTTT.

The chain recombines TRBV7-8 with TRBJ1-2, with D possibly being TRBD1 (5 bases). This CDR3 is built from 16 residues. V was pared by 4 bases and J by 2 bases, with 17 bases between. Germline CDR1 reads SGHVS; CDR2 reads FQNEAQ. CDR3 nucleotide sequence: TGTGCCAGCAGCTCACCGGGACCGAACTTGAACTATGGCTACACCTTC. It translates to CASSSPGPNLNYGYTF. The variable domain in full, with the rest retrieved from reference TRBV7-8 and TRBJ1-2, is GAGVSQSPRYKVAKRGQDVALRCDPISGHVSLFWYQQALGQGPEFLTYFQNEAQLDKSGLPSDRFFAERPEGSVSTLKIQRTQQEDSAVYLCASSSPGPNLNYGYTFGSGTRLTVV.

DNA for the CDR3: TGTGCCAGCAGCTTGCAACGTTCAATGTGGTACTTC. This encodes CASSLQRSMWYF. The V and J genes are TRBV5-6 and TRBJ2-7; no clear D gene. This CDR3 has 12 residues. V was shortened by 1 base and J by 12 bases, with 14 bases between the two germline ends. Germline-derived CDR1 and CDR2 are SGHDT and YYEEEE.

V gene TRBV2 combines with J gene TRBJ1-6, with TRBD1 identical over 11 bases. With 6 bases clipped from V and 13 bases from J, the junction kept 11 bases outside the gene matches. Germline CDR1 and CDR2: SNHLY and FYNNEI. The CDR3 sequence is 15 residues long. The CDR3 DNA follows: TGTGCCAGCAGGAGGGTGGGACAGGGGGAGGACCCCCTCCACTTT. This codes for CASRRVGQGEDPLHF. The full variable domain, its missing parts supplied by reference TRBV2 and TRBJ1-6, is EPEVTQTPSHQVTQMGQEVILRCVPISNHLYFYWYRQILGQKVEFLVSFYNNEISEKSEIFDDQFSVERPDGSNFTLKIRSTKLEDSAMYFCASRRVGQGEDPLHFGNGTRLTVT.